This T cell receptor beta chain was sequenced for a study of shared clonotypes between healthy human individuals. The repertoire was sequenced with immunoSEQ multiplex PCR; TCRdb's copy has only in-frame clones and lacks some. The sample lists some 1.4 million clones, roughly 95% occurring once. The sequencing input was naive CD4+ T cells sorted from blood. Subset defined: CD45RA+ positively selected. This sequence was found in a man aged 30-40 years in good health.

Here the CDR3 DNA reads TGTGCCAGCAGTGGACGGACGGTGAACACTGAAGCTTTCTTT. This encodes CASSGRTVNTEAFF. The chain carries TRBV2 and TRBJ1-1; no definite D call. Trimming took 4 bases from V and 0 from J, leaving 9 bases between them. The CDR3 sequence is 14 residues long. Germline V gene lookup returns CDR1 SNHLY and CDR2 FYNNEI. Full variable domain (remainder filled in from reference TRBV2 and TRBJ1-1): EPEVTQTPSHQVTQMGQEVILRCVPISNHLYFYWYRQILGQKVEFLVSFYNNEISEKSEIFDDQFSVERPDGSNFTLKIRSTKLEDSAMYFCASSGRTVNTEAFFGQGTRLTVV.